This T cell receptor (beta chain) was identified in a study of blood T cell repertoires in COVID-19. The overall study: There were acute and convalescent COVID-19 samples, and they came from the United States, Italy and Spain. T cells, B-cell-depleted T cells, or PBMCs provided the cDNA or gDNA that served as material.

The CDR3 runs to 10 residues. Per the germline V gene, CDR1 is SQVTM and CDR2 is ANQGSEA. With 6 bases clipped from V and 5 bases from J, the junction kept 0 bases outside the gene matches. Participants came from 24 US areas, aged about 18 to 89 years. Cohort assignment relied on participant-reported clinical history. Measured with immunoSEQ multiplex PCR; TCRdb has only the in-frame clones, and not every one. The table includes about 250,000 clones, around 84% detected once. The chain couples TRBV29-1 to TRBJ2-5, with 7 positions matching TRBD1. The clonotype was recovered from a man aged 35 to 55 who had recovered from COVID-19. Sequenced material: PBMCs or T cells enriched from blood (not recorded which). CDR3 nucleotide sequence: TGCAGCGTGGGACAGGAGACCCAGTACTTC. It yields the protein CSVGQETQYF.